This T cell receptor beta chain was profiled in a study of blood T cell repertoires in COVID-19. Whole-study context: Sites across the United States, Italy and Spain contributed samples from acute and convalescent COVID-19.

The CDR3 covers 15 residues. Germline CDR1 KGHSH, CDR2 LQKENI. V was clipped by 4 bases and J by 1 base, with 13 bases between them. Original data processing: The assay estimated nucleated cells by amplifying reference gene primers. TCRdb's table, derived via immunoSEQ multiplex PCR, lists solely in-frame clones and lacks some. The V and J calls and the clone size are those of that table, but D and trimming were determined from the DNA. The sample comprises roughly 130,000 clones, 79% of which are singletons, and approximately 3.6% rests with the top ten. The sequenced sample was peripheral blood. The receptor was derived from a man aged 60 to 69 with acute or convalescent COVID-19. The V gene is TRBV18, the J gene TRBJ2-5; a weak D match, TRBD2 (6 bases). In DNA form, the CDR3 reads TGTGCCAGCTCACTAATCGGGGGAGGCCAAGAGACCCAGTACTTC. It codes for CASSLIGGGQETQYF. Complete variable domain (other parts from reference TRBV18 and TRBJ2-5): NAGVMQNPRHLVRRRGQEARLRCSPMKGHSHVYWYRQLPEEGLKFMVYLQKENIIDESGMPKERFSAEFPKEGPSILRIQQVVRGDSAAYFCASSLIGGGQETQYFGPGTRLLVL.